The clone carrying this T cell receptor (beta chain) showed up just once. Libraries were prepared by immunoSEQ multiplex PCR; TCRdb keeps only in-frame clonotypes and omits some of them. Here the sample spans about 470,000 clones, around 79% being singletons. This specimen comes from a study of shared clonotypes between healthy human individuals. Between the trimmed V and J ends, which lost 4 bases and 5 bases, there was a span of 10 bases. Looked up from germline, CDR1 is MDHEN and CDR2 is SYDVKM. The CDR3 totals 13 residues. The genes are TRBV28 and TRBJ2-3; no definite D call. Sequenced input: PBMCs. This TCR came from a woman in her 40s in good health. Some clones in this sample may be carry-over from other donors' samples. The CDR3 DNA is TGTGCCAGCAGTTCCTATTCGAAAGATACGCAGTATTTT. It codes for CASSSYSKDTQYF.